The next 22 T cell receptor beta chains were all read from a single sample in a study of regulatory T cells in long-lasting Graves disease. iRepertoire HTBI primers and Arm-PCR of CDR3 regions built TCR beta libraries. One entry per CDR3 protein, called by TCRdb with MiXCR from the multiplex PCR reads. The top ten clones hold 9.5% to 15% of a sample with more than 450,000 distinct CDR3 sequences, about 17% of them seen once. The time point here: newly diagnosed GD, antithyroid drugs for less than 3 months. There was RNA extracted from PBMCs, and the TCR library was made from it. The data were also submitted as part of a second study, on T cells in Graves' hyperthyroidism and ophthalmopathy.

Material: peripheral blood mononuclear cells (PBMCs), obtained at new diagnosis, from a patient treated with antithyroid drugs. These receptors were collected from a man between 40 and 49 years old with Graves disease.

This clonotype was seen a few times. The V and J genes are TRBV25-1 and TRBJ2-3; a weak D match, TRBD1 (6 bases). Germline CDR1 MGHDK, CDR2 SYGVNS. The CDR3 extends over 14 amino acids. Trimming took off 7 bases at V and 8 bases at J, with 19 bases between the two ends. The CDR3 bases are TGTGCCAGCATAGAGACAGGTGTGGGCGGTACGCAGTATTTT. Translating gives CASIETGVGGTQYF. Full variable domain (rest looked up from reference TRBV25-1 and TRBJ2-3): EADIYQTPRYLVIGTGKKITLECSQTMGHDKMYWYQQDPGMELHLIHYSYGVNSTEKGDLSSESTVSRIRTEHFPLTLESARPSHTSQYLCASIETGVGGTQYFGPGTRLTVL.

This clonotype was counted at least ten times. The chain employs TRBV3-1 and TRBJ2-1; D is uncertain. Germline V CDR1 and CDR2: LGHDT, YNNKEL (reference sequence). V lost 1 base and J lost 4, with 20 bases in between. The CDR3 runs 18 residues. The CDR3 DNA follows: TGTGCCAGCAGCCAAGCGGCAGGTCGGAACTTCCTGTACAATGAGCAGTTCTTC. Amino acids: CASSQAAGRNFLYNEQFF.

Ten or more counts support this clonotype. The chain employs TRBV2 and TRBJ1-2; TRBD1 matches 9 bases. J lost 8 bases, V lost 3 bases, and 7 bases had no gene match. CDR3 size: 14 residues. CDR1 and CDR2 (germline): SNHLY, FYNNEI. In nucleotides, the CDR3 is TGTGCCAGCAGTGACCCCCGGACAGGGGTCGGCTACACCTTC. This gives the protein CASSDPRTGVGYTF. Full variable domain (outside the CDR3, taken from reference TRBV2 and TRBJ1-2): EPEVTQTPSHQVTQMGQEVILRCVPISNHLYFYWYRQILGQKVEFLVSFYNNEISEKSEIFDDQFSVERPDGSNFTLKIRSTKLEDSAMYFCASSDPRTGVGYTFGSGTRLTVV.

This clonotype was found many times. The chain uses TRBV11-2 and TRBJ2-1; weak D call: TRBD2 (5 bases). V lost 1 base to trimming and J lost 0 bases, with 13 bases between them. This CDR3 contains 17 residues. The germline CDR1 and CDR2 sequences are SGHAT and FQNNGV. CDR3 loop: CASSLVGSESSYNEQFF. CDR3 DNA sequence: TGTGCCAGCAGCTTAGTGGGGAGCGAAAGCTCCTACAATGAGCAGTTCTTC. The entire variable domain, with the rest obtained from reference TRBV11-2 and TRBJ2-1, is as follows: EAGVAQSPRYKIIEKRQSVAFWCNPISGHATLYWYQQILGQGPKLLIQFQNNGVVDDSQLPKDRFSAERLKGVDSTLKIQPAKLEDSAVYLCASSLVGSESSYNEQFFGPGTRLTVL.

This clonotype occurred many times. In nucleotides, the CDR3 is TGCGCCAGCACGAGACTAGCGGGAGTCGAGACCCAGTACTTC. The encoded protein is CASTRLAGVETQYF. The chain is built from TRBV5-1 and TRBJ2-5, with 12 bases identical to TRBD2. The CDR3 length is 14 residues. Per germline, CDR1 SGHRS and CDR2 YFSETQ. V was pared by 6 bases and J by 5 bases, with 5 bases of the junction left unmatched.

This clonotype occurred many times. The chain links TRBV30 to TRBJ2-1, with no clear D. The CDR3 runs to 13 residues. V was shortened by 2 bases and J by 2 bases, with 7 bases between the two germline ends. The germline gives CDR1 GTSNPN, CDR2 SVGIG (reference sequence). CDR3 sequence reads: CAWSFATYNEQFF. CDR3 nucleotide sequence: TGTGCCTGGAGTTTTGCAACCTACAATGAGCAGTTCTTC.

This clonotype has at least ten counts. The CDR3 nucleotides are TGTGCCAGCAGTTTGTGGGATACTGAAGCTTTCTTT. As protein: CASSLWDTEAFF. The chain is built from TRBV28 and TRBJ1-1; the D is unclear. The CDR3 totals 12 residues. The ends were cut back, 3 bases at V and 5 bases at J, with 7 bases in the middle. Looked up from germline, CDR1 is MDHEN and CDR2 is SYDVKM. The full variable domain, with the rest looked up from reference TRBV28 and TRBJ1-1, is DVKVTQSSRYLVKRTGEKVFLECVQDMDHENMFWYRQDPGLGLRLIYFSYDVKMKEKGDIPEGYSVSREKKERFSLILESASTNQTSMYLCASSLWDTEAFFGQGTRLTVV.

Notes on this clonotype: With a much larger clone just one base away, this may be a read error. This chain uses TRBV20-1 with TRBJ1-1; 8 bases fit TRBD1. This CDR3 comprises 13 residues. Germline V gives CDR1 DFQATT, CDR2 SNEGSKA (reference sequence). This CDR3 reads CSAFSGTGDEASF. Written as DNA, the CDR3 is TGCAGTGCATTCTCCGGGACAGGAGATGAAGCTTCCTTT.

This clonotype was found many times. The gene calls are TRBV5-1 and TRBJ2-1, with D possibly TRBD2 on 6 matching bases. The CDR3 loop spans 13 amino acids. Trimming took 5 bases from V and 2 from J, leaving 8 bases between them. CDR1 is SGHRS and CDR2 is YFSETQ in the germline V gene. The CDR3 protein is CASRWEAYNEQFF. CDR3 bases: TGCGCCAGCAGGTGGGAGGCCTACAATGAGCAGTTCTTC.

As DNA, the CDR3 is TGTGCCAGCAGTTTAAGCAGACCTAATGAAAAACTGTTTTTT. This encodes CASSLSRPNEKLFF. This chain joins TRBV12-3 or TRBV12-4 and TRBJ1-4, with unresolved D. Trimming cost V 2 bases and J 3 bases, with 7 bases left between them. CDR3 size: 14 residues.

This clonotype appeared many times. The gene calls are TRBV20-1 and TRBJ2-6; 9 nucleotides agree with TRBD2. After removal of 6 bases from V and 4 bases from J, the junction contained 13 bases not matched to a gene. CDR3 length equals 17 residues. The germline V gene encodes CDR1 DFQATT and CDR2 SNEGSKA (reference sequence). CDR3 in DNA: TGCAGTGCCCCGCTGACTAGCGGTCTTATGGGGGCCAACGTCCTGACTTTC. Translated, it gives CSAPLTSGLMGANVLTF.

Concerning this clonotype: This could be a read error, since a much larger clone is one nucleotide away. The J gene is TRBJ2-1, the V gene TRBV7-9; tentative D call: TRBD2 (6 bases). This CDR3 has 12 amino acids. Germline V gene sequence: CDR1 SEHNR, CDR2 FQNEAQ (reference sequence). Trimming stripped 6 bases from V and 3 bases from J, with 6 bases between. CDR3 sequence (DNA): TGTGCCAGCAGGCGGGACTACAATGAGCAGTTCTTC. Protein sequence: CASRRDYNEQFF.

J is TRBJ2-2 and V is TRBV7-9, with D possibly TRBD1 on 5 matching bases. V shed 5 bases and J shed 0 bases, with 10 bases lying between them. Germline V gene lookup returns CDR1 SEHNR and CDR2 FQNEAQ (reference sequence). This CDR3 region has 15 residues. Here the CDR3 DNA reads TGTGCCAGCAGCATACCGGACACGAACACCGGGGAGCTGTTTTTT. This translates into CASSIPDTNTGELFF. Drawing the rest from reference TRBV7-9 and TRBJ2-2, the complete variable domain is DTGVSQNPRHKITKRGQNVTFRCDPISEHNRLYWYRQTLGQGPEFLTYFQNEAQLEKSRLLSDRFSAERPKGSFSTLEIQRTEQGDSAMYLCASSIPDTNTGELFFGEGSRLTVL.

This clonotype was counted many times. The genes are TRBV5-1 and TRBJ2-3; D possibly corresponds to TRBD2 (5 bases). Germline-derived CDR1 and CDR2 are SGHRS and YFSETQ. The V and J ends lost 0 bases and 4 bases respectively, with 12 bases between them. CDR3 size: 15 residues. CDR3 in amino acids: CASSLDEGFPDTQYF. The CDR3 DNA reads TGCGCCAGCAGCTTGGACGAGGGTTTCCCAGATACGCAGTATTTT.

The genes are TRBV5-1 and TRBJ2-1; weak D call: TRBD2 (6 bases). The V gene's germline CDR1 is SGHRS and CDR2 YFSETQ. The CDR3 runs to 14 residues. V lost 2 bases and J lost 7, with 13 bases in between. In DNA form, the CDR3 reads TGCGCCAGCAGCTTCCTCGGGGGAGCGAATGAGCAGTTCTTC. This encodes CASSFLGGANEQFF.

This clonotype was counted many times. One junction end disagrees with the germline gene, perhaps due to a read error. The J gene is TRBJ2-3, the V gene TRBV2; D is undetermined. Germline values: CDR1 SNHLY, CDR2 FYNNEI. The length of the CDR3 is 12 residues. The CDR3 region has the DNA TGTGCCAGCCGCTTCGGCACGGATACGCAGTATTTT. This codes for CASRFGTDTQYF.

This clonotype was picked up many times. The rearrangement joins TRBV2 to TRBJ2-7; 9 nucleotides align to TRBD1. Germline V gives CDR1 SNHLY, CDR2 FYNNEI. This CDR3 has 14 residues. The V and J ends lost 2 bases and 4 bases, in that order; junction bases with no gene match: 3. The CDR3 is CASSERDRVYEQYF. CDR3 in DNA: TGTGCCAGCAGTGAAAGGGACAGGGTGTACGAGCAGTACTTC.

This clonotype appeared many times. The chain has TRBV7-6 and TRBJ2-7; 8 bases are a match to TRBD2. Losses at the gene ends were 0 bases for V and 7 bases for J; bases not matched to a gene: 8. CDR1 and CDR2 (germline): SGHVS, FNYEAQ. This CDR3 region has 15 residues. CDR3 sequence: CASSLAVGRAGEQYF. Here the CDR3 DNA reads TGTGCCAGCAGCTTAGCGGTCGGGAGGGCGGGAGAGCAGTACTTC.

At least ten counts were recorded for this clonotype. The chain couples TRBV28 to TRBJ2-7; D is tentatively TRBD1 or TRBD2 (6 bases each). Germline V gives CDR1 MDHEN, CDR2 SYDVKM. V lost 0 bases and J lost 7, with 16 bases in between. The CDR3 totals 15 residues. The CDR3 DNA follows: TGTGCCAGCAGTTTATGGGGGGGCAGGGTGGAGGAGCAGTACTTC. As protein: CASSLWGGRVEEQYF. The whole variable domain, filled in from reference TRBV28 and TRBJ2-7, reads DVKVTQSSRYLVKRTGEKVFLECVQDMDHENMFWYRQDPGLGLRLIYFSYDVKMKEKGDIPEGYSVSREKKERFSLILESASTNQTSMYLCASSLWGGRVEEQYFGPGTRLTVT.

V and J are TRBV29-1 and TRBJ2-6; no reliable D call. The V end was cut by 6 bases, the J end by 3 bases, with 9 bases between. CDR3 length equals 13 residues. Germline CDR1 SQVTM, CDR2 ANQGSEA. The CDR3 nucleotides read TGCAGCGTGCCGGGCCTTGGGGCCAACGTCCTGACTTTC. It encodes CSVPGLGANVLTF.

The sample holds many counts of this clonotype. The rearrangement joins TRBV28 to TRBJ2-7; no clear D. The V gene's germline CDR1 is MDHEN and CDR2 SYDVKM. Trimming took 2 bases from V and 6 from J, leaving 11 bases between them. The CDR3 length is 13 residues. CDR3 DNA sequence: TGTGCCAGCAGTTTAGGAGTATTAGGCGAGCAGTACTTC. Its translation: CASSLGVLGEQYF.

The chain is built from TRBV30 and TRBJ1-4, with 7 bases matching TRBD1. The V gene's germline CDR1 is GTSNPN and CDR2 SVGIG (reference sequence). With V trimmed by 3 bases and J by 8 bases, 9 bases remained unmatched. The CDR3 runs 14 residues. The CDR3 DNA reads TGTGCCTGGAGAGGACAGGCGGTGGGCGAAAAACTGTTTTTT. Translated, it gives CAWRGQAVGEKLFF.